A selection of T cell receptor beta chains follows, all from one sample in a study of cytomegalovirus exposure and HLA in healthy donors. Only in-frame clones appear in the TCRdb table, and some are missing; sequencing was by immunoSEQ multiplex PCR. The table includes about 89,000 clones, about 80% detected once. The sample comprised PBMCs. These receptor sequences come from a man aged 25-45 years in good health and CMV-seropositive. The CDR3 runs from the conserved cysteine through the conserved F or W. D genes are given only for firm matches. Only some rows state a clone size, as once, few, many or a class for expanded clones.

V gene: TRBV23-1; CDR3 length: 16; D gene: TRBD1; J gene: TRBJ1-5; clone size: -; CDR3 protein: CASSQGGQGENQPQHF; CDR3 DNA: TGCGCCAGCAGTCAGGGGGGACAGGGAGAAAATCAGCCCCAGCATTTT
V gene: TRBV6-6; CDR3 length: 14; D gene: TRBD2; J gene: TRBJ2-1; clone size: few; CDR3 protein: CAAETSGVYNEQFF; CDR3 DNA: TGTGCCGCCGAAACTAGCGGAGTCTACAATGAGCAGTTCTTC
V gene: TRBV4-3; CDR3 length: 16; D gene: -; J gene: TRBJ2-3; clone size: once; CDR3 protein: CASSQDLGGRTDTQYF; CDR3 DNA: TGCGCCAGCAGCCAAGATCTAGGAGGACGCACAGATACGCAGTATTTT
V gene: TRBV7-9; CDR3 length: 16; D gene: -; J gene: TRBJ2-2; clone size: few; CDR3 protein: CSSSLYQGGNTGELFF; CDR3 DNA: TGTTCCAGCAGCTTATACCAGGGGGGGAACACCGGGGAGCTGTTTTTT
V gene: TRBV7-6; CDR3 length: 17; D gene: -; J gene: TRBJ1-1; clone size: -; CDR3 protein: CASSGEGGPWENTEAFF; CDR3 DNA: TGTGCCAGCAGCGGAGAGGGGGGGCCCTGGGAGAACACTGAAGCTTTCTTT
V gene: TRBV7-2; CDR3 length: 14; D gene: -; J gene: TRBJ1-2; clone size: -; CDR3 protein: CASTSGNLYYGYTF; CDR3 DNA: TGTGCCAGCACGAGCGGGAATCTCTACTATGGCTACACCTTC
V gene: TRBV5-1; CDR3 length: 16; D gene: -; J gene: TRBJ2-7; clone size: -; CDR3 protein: CASSLELGAIFYEQYF; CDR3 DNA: TGCGCCAGCAGCTTGGAACTGGGGGCCATTTTCTACGAGCAGTACTTC
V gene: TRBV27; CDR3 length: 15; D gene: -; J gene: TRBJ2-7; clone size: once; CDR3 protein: CASSFGTSSSYEQYF; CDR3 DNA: TGTGCCAGCAGTTTCGGGACATCGAGCTCCTACGAGCAGTACTTC
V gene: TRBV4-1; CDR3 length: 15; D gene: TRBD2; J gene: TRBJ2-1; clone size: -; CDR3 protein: CASRNLAGFYNEQFF; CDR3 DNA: TGCGCCAGCAGAAATTTAGCGGGGTTCTACAATGAGCAGTTCTTC
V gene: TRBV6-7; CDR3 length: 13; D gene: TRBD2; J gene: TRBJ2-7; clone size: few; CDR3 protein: CASPREGTYEQYF; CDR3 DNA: TGTGCCAGCCCCAGGGAGGGGACCTACGAGCAGTACTTC
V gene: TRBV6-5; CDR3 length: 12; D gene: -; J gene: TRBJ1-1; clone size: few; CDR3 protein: CAAREPNTEAFF; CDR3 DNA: TGTGCCGCCCGAGAGCCGAACACTGAAGCTTTCTTT
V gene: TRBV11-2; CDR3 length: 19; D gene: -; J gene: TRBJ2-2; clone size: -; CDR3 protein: CASSPSTLTGIANTGELFF; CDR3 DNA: TGTGCCAGCAGCCCCTCCACATTAACAGGAATCGCGAACACCGGGGAGCTGTTTTTT
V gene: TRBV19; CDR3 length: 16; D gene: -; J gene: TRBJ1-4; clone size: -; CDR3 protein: CASSKPPTQANEKLFF; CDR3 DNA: TGTGCCAGTAGCAAGCCACCAACACAGGCTAATGAAAAACTGTTTTTT
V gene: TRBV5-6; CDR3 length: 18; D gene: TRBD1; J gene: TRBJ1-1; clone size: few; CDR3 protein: CASSPTGTGGVHVTEAFF; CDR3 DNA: TGTGCCAGCAGCCCCACCGGGACAGGGGGCGTTCATGTCACTGAAGCTTTCTTT
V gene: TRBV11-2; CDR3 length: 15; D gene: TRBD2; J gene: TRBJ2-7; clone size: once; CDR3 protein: CASSPLRGGYNEQYF; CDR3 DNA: TGTGCCAGCAGCCCCCTGCGCGGGGGGTATAACGAGCAGTACTTC
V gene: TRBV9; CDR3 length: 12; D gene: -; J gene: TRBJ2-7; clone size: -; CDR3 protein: CASTPRQGQQYF; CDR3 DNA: TGTGCCAGCACCCCACGTCAGGGCCAGCAGTACTTC
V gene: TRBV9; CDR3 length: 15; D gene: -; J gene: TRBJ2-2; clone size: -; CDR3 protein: CASSVGGLSTGELFF; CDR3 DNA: TGTGCCAGCAGCGTAGGGGGACTTTCCACCGGGGAGCTGTTTTTT
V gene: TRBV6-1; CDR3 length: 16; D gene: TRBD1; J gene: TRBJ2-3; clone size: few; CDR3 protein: CASSEVPGQGADTQYF; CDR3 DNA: TGTGCCAGCAGTGAAGTTCCCGGACAGGGGGCGGATACGCAGTATTTT
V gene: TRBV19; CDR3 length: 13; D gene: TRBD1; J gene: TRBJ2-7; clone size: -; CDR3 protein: CASTGQGLYEQYF; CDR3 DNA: TGTGCCAGTACCGGACAGGGTTTGTACGAGCAGTACTTC
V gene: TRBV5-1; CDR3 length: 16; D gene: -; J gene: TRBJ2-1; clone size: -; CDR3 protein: CASGHWGESSYNEQFF; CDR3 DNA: TGCGCCAGCGGTCACTGGGGGGAGAGCTCCTACAATGAGCAGTTCTTC
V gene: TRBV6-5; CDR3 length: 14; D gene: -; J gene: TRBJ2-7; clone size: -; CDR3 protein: CASSYDYRVNEQYF; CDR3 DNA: TGTGCCAGCAGTTACGATTACAGGGTCAACGAGCAGTACTTC
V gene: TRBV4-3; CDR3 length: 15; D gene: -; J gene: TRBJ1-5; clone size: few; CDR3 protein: CASSQSGVPNQPQHF; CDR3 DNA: TGCGCCAGCAGCCAGTCGGGGGTCCCCAATCAGCCCCAGCATTTT
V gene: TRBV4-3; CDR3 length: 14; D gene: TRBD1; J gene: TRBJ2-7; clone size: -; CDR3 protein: CASSLKTGDHEQYF; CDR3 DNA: TGCGCCAGCAGCCTTAAGACAGGGGACCACGAGCAGTACTTC
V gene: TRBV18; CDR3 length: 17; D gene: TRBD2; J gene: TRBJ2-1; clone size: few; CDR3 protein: CASSLTSGGISYNEQFF; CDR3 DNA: TGTGCCAGCTCACTCACTAGCGGGGGGATCTCCTACAATGAGCAGTTCTTC
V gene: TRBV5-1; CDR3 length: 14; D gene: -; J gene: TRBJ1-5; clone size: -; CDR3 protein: CASSLGRGNQPQHF; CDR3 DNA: TGCGCCAGCAGCTTGGGTCGGGGCAATCAGCCCCAGCATTTT
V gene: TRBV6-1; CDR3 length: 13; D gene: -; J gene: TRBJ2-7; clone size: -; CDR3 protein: CASSDELFYEQYF; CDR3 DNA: TGTGCCAGCAGTGATGAGCTCTTCTACGAGCAGTACTTC
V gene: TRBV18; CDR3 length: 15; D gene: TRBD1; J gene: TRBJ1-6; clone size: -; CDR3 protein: CASSPVQGADSPLHF; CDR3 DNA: TGTGCCAGCTCACCGGTACAGGGGGCTGATTCACCCCTCCACTTT
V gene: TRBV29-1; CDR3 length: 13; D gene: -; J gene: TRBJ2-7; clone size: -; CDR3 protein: CSVPGRTHYEQYF; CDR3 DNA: TGCAGCGTTCCGGGGAGAACCCACTACGAGCAGTACTTC
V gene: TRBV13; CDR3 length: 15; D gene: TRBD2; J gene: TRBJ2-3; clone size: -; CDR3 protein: CASSRGRGVPDTQYF; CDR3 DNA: TGTGCCAGCAGCCGGGGCCGGGGGGTGCCAGATACGCAGTATTTT
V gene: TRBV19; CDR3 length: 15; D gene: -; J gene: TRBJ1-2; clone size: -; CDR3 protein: CASSRDLGAAYGYTF; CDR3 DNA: TGTGCCAGTAGCAGAGATCTGGGGGCGGCGTATGGCTACACCTTC
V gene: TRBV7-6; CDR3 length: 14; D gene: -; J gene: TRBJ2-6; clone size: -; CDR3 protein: CASSPLPGANVLTF; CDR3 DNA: TGTGCCAGCAGCCCCCTCCCTGGGGCCAACGTCCTGACTTTC
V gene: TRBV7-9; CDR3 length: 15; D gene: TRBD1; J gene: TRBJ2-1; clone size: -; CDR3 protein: CSSSLGTGAYNEQFF; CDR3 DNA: TGTTCCAGCAGCTTAGGGACAGGGGCATACAATGAGCAGTTCTTC
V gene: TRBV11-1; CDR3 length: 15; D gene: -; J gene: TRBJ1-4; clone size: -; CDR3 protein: CASSLLGGGNEKLFF; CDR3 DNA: TGTGCCAGCAGCTTACTCGGGGGAGGAAATGAAAAACTGTTTTTT
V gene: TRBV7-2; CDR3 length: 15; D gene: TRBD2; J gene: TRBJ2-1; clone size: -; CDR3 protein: CASSPGLAGGREQFF; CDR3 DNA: TGTGCCAGCAGCCCCGGACTAGCGGGGGGGCGTGAGCAGTTCTTC
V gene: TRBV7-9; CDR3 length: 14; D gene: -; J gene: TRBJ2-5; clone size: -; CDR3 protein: CASSLVTGWETQYF; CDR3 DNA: TGTGCCAGCAGCTTAGTTACCGGGTGGGAGACCCAGTACTTC
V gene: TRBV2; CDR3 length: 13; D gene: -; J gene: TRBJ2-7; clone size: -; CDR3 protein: CATWGEDVYEQYF; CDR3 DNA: TGTGCCACATGGGGGGAGGACGTCTACGAGCAGTACTTC
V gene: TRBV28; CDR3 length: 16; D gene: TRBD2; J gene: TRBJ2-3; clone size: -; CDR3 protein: CASSYVSGGGADTQYF; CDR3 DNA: TGTGCCAGCAGTTATGTGAGTGGCGGGGGGGCAGATACGCAGTATTTT
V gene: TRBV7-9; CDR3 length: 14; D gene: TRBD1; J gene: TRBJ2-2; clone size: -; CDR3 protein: CASSDGQGSGELFF; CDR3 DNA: TGTGCCAGCAGCGATGGACAGGGGTCCGGGGAGCTGTTTTTT
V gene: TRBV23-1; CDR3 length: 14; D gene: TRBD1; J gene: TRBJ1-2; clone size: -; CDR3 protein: CASSQGNRGIGYTF; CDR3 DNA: TGCGCCAGCAGTCAAGGTAACAGGGGGATCGGCTACACCTTC
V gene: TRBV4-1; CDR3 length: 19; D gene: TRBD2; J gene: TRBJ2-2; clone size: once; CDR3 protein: CASSQVEFLAGGWTGELFF; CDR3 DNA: TGCGCCAGCAGCCAAGTGGAGTTCCTGGCGGGGGGATGGACCGGGGAGCTGTTTTTT
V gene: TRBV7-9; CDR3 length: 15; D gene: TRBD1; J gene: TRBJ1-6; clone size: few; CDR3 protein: CASSLSGQGISPLHF; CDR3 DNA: TGTGCCAGCAGCTTATCGGGACAGGGAATTTCACCCCTCCACTTT
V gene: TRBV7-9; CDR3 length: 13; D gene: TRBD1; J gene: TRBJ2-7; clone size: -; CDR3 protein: CASSSTGGYEQYF; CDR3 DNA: TGTGCCAGCAGCTCGACAGGGGGCTACGAGCAGTACTTC
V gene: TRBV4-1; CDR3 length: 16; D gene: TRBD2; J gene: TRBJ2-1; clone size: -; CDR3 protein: CASSRSNRGGHNEQFF; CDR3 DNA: TGCGCCAGCAGCCGCTCAAATCGGGGGGGCCACAATGAGCAGTTCTTC
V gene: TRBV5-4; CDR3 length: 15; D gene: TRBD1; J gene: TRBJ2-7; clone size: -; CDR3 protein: CASSPFLRDSSLQYF; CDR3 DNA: TGTGCCAGCAGCCCTTTCCTCCGGGACAGCTCTCTTCAGTACTTC
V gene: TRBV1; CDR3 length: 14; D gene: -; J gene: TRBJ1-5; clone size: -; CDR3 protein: CTSSQRSSNQPQHF; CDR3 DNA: TGCACCAGCAGCCAGCGATCTAGCAATCAGCCCCAGCATTTT
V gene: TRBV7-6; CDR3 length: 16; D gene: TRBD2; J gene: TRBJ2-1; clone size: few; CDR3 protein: CASSLVASGGAGEQFF; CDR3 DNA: TGTGCCAGCAGCTTAGTTGCTAGCGGGGGGGCCGGTGAGCAGTTCTTC
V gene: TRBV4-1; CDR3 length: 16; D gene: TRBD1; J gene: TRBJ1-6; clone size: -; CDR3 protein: CASSFGGRGTDSPLHF; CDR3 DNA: TGCGCCAGCAGCTTTGGGGGCAGGGGGACGGATTCACCCCTCCACTTT
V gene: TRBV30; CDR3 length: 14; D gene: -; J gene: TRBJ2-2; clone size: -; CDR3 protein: CAWSWAGSTGELFF; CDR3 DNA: TGTGCCTGGAGCTGGGCAGGATCCACCGGGGAGCTGTTTTTT
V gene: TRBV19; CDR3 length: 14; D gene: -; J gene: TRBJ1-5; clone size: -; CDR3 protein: CASRADRSGQPQHF; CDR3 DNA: TGTGCCAGTAGGGCGGACCGCTCAGGGCAGCCCCAGCATTTT
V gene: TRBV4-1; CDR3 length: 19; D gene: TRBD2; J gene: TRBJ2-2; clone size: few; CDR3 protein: CASSQAVLAGGTRTGELFF; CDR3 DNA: TGCGCCAGCAGCCAAGCTGTCCTAGCGGGGGGGACTCGCACCGGGGAGCTGTTTTTT
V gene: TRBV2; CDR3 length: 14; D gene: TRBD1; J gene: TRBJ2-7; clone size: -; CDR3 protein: CAPGEGTGSYEQYF; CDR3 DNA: TGTGCCCCGGGGGAGGGGACAGGGAGCTACGAGCAGTACTTC
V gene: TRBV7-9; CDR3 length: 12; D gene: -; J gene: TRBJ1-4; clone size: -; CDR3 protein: CSSSLFGEKLFF; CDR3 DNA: TGTTCCAGCAGCTTATTTGGCGAAAAACTGTTTTTT
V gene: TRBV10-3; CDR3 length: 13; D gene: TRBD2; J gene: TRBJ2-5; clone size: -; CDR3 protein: CATGRGGRETQYF; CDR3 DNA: TGTGCCACCGGGAGGGGGGGCCGGGAGACCCAGTACTTC
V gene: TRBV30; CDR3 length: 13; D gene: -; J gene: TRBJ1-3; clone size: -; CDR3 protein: CAWSSGSGNTIYF; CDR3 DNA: TGTGCCTGGAGTTCGGGCTCTGGAAACACCATATATTTT